Listed below are T cell receptor beta chains from one sample, sequenced in a study of metastatic and nonmetastatic thyroid tumors. TCRdb used MiXCR to call clones anew from the PCR reads. Here the sample spans 53,000 or so clones, about 20% being singletons. The sample taken for sequencing was blood. These receptors were obtained from a female donor with papillary thyroid cancer or a benign thyroid nodule (not recorded which). Some clones in this sample may be carry-over from other donors' samples. Both conserved end residues are part of each CDR3. Each record gives: clone size, V gene, J gene, D gene, CDR3 DNA, CDR3 protein. D genes are given only for firm matches. Not every row has a clone size; where given, it reads once, few, many or a size class.

>many|TRBV2|TRBJ2-5|NA
TGTGCCAGCACACTGACACGGCAAGAGACCCAGTACTTC
CASTLTRQETQYF
>many|TRBV5-5|TRBJ1-5|NA
TGTGCCAGCAGCCCCCCCCCCCGGCAGCCCCAGCATTTT
CASSPPPRQPQHF
>many|TRBV6-1|TRBJ2-7|TRBD1
TGTGCCAGCAGTTCCGGGACAGGGTTTTCATACGAGCAGTACTTC
CASSSGTGFSYEQYF
>many|TRBV28|TRBJ2-1|TRBD2
TGTGCCGGGAGAGCGGGAGTGGGTTACAATGAGCAGTTCTTC
CAGRAGVGYNEQFF
>many|TRBV5-6|TRBJ2-7|TRBD2
TGTGCCAGCAGGGCGAGGGGGACTAGCGGGTACGAGCAGTACTTC
CASRARGTSGYEQYF
>few|TRBV28|TRBJ1-1|NA
TGTGCCAGCCTCGAGAACACTAACGCTTTCTTT
CASLENTNAFF
>NA|TRBV15|TRBJ2-5|TRBD1
TGTGCCACCAGCAGAGAGACAGGGGTCTGGGGGCTACCTTGGGAGACCCAGTACTTC
CATSRETGVWGLPWETQYF
>many|TRBV16|TRBJ1-1|NA
TGTGCCAGCAGCCCCCGCAGTGCATTAGGCCAGCCTGCGAACACTGAAGCTTTCTTT
CASSPRSALGQPANTEAFF
>many|TRBV28|TRBJ1-1|TRBD1
TGTGCCAGCAGAGCGACAGGGGTGGACACTGAAGCTTTCTTT
CASRATGVDTEAFF
>many|TRBV19|TRBJ2-7|NA
TGTGCCAGTAGTAGGGACCGTTACAAGCAGTACTTC
CASSRDRYKQYF
>few|TRBV19|TRBJ1-1|NA
TGTGCCAGTAGTATATATCTGAACACTGAAGCTTTCTTT
CASSIYLNTEAFF
>many|TRBV12-3/TRBV12-4|TRBJ2-7|TRBD1
TGTGCCGGGGCGGTAGGCAGGGGGATCCTAAGTATCGACGAGCAGTACTTC
CAGAVGRGILSIDEQYF
>many|TRBV20-1|TRBJ2-3|NA
TGCAGTGCTTATCTCCTAGAATCTAGCACAGATACGCAGTATTTT
CSAYLLESSTDTQYF
>NA|TRBV7-8|TRBJ2-7|NA
TGTGCCAGCAGCGCAATAGGGGGGCCCTACGAGCAGTACTTC
CASSAIGGPYEQYF
>many|TRBV29-1|TRBJ2-1|TRBD1
TGCAGCGTTGAAGGGACAGGGGAATCGATCTTC
CSVEGTGESIF
>many|TRBV3-1|TRBJ1-1|TRBD1
TGTGCCAGCAGTCCGCAAGACAGGGGCACTGAAGCTTTCTTT
CASSPQDRGTEAFF
>NA|TRBV18|TRBJ1-4|TRBD1
TGTGCCAGCTCACCCGGACAGGGGATTACTAATGAAAAACTGTTTTTT
CASSPGQGITNEKLFF